One sample yielded the 22 T cell receptor beta chains listed below, sequenced in a study of shared clonotypes between healthy human individuals. Libraries were prepared by immunoSEQ multiplex PCR; TCRdb keeps only in-frame clonotypes and omits some of them. The table lists around 440,000 clones, approximately 77% of them singletons. Sequencing input: PBMCs. These TCRs come from a woman between 40 and 50 years old in good health. Some clones in this sample may be carry-over from other donors' samples.

This clone has only a few counts. The chain joins TRBV9 to TRBJ1-2, with a tentative D call TRBD1 (6 bases). This CDR3 is built from 15 residues. Trimming removed 3 bases at V and 2 bases at J, with 14 bases between. Germline V lookup: CDR1 SGDLS, CDR2 YYNGEE. CDR3 nucleotide sequence: TGTGCCAGCAGCGCCGGGCGGGGACAAAACTATGGCTACACCTTC. It is translated as CASSAGRGQNYGYTF. Drawing the rest from reference TRBV9 and TRBJ1-2, the complete variable domain is DSGVTQTPKHLITATGQRVTLRCSPRSGDLSVYWYQQSLDQGLQFLIQYYNGEERAKGNILERFSAQQFPDLHSELNLSSLELGDSALYFCASSAGRGQNYGYTFGSGTRLTVV.

This clone was seen a single time. This chain uses TRBV11-2 with TRBJ2-7; D gene unclear. V was trimmed by 1 base and J by 4 bases, leaving 8 bases between them. The CDR3 contains 13 residues. The germline CDR1 and CDR2 sequences are SGHAT and FQNNGV. As DNA, the CDR3 is TGTGCCAGCAGCTTAGGACACGATTACGAGCAGTACTTC. This codes for CASSLGHDYEQYF.

This sequence joins TRBV12-5 and TRBJ1-1; 7 nucleotides align to TRBD1. CDR1 and CDR2 (germline): LGHNT, FRNRAP. CDR3 length: 13 amino acids. The J segment lost 6 bases and the V segment lost 1 base, leaving 2 bases of the junction unmatched. For the CDR3, the DNA is TGTGCTAGTGGTTTGGACCAGGGGGCTGAAGCTTTCTTT. This encodes CASGLDQGAEAFF.

In the case of this clone: At the DNA level, this CDR3 is encoded by other sequences in the same sample as well. The chain links TRBV29-1 to TRBJ1-1, with 7 bases lining up with TRBD1. The length of the CDR3 is 13 residues. Germline V lookup: CDR1 SQVTM, CDR2 ANQGSEA. Unmatched junction bases numbered 6, after V lost 4 bases and J lost 4 bases. The CDR3 reads CSVGTGGSTEAFF. The DNA of the CDR3 is TGCAGCGTTGGGACAGGAGGGAGCACTGAAGCTTTCTTT.

Turning to this clone: A read error is likely here: a far larger clone is one base away. This chain connects TRBV10-2 to TRBJ2-5; D is possibly TRBD2 (5 bases). Germline CDR1 is WSHSY and CDR2 is SAAADI. The length of the CDR3 is 12 residues. This CDR3 reads CAGGGSKKTQYF. DNA for the CDR3: TGCGCTGGCGGAGGAAGCAAAAAGACCCAGTACTTC.

The rearrangement links TRBV7-3 to TRBJ2-7; 7 nucleotides line up with TRBD1. V was clipped by 8 bases and J by 2 bases; unmatched bases: 0. This CDR3 has 11 amino acids. Looked up from germline, CDR1 is SGHTA and CDR2 is FQGTGA. This CDR3 reads CASQGAYEQYF. The CDR3 coding sequence is TGTGCCAGCCAGGGGGCCTACGAGCAGTACTTC. The full variable domain, rest sourced from reference TRBV7-3 and TRBJ2-7, is GAGVSQTPSNKVTEKGKYVELRCDPISGHTALYWYRQSLGQGPEFLIYFQGTGAADDSGLPNDRFFAVRPEGSVSTLKIQRTERGDSAVYLCASQGAYEQYFGPGTRLTVT.

V gene TRBV30 combines with J gene TRBJ2-1, with 7 bases matching TRBD1. Losses at the gene ends were 4 bases for V and 2 bases for J; bases not matched to a gene: 5. Germline assignment: CDR1 GTSNPN and CDR2 SVGIG (reference sequence). This CDR3 comprises 14 residues. The CDR3 DNA reads TGTGCCTGGAACCGGGGACAGCCCTACAATGAGCAGTTCTTC. This sequence encodes CAWNRGQPYNEQFF.

The chain employs TRBV11-2 and TRBJ2-2; unclear D gene. This CDR3 spans 13 amino acids. CDR1 and CDR2 from the germline V gene are SGHAT and FQNNGV. The V and J ends lost 1 base and 3 bases respectively, with 3 bases between them. CDR3 region: CASSLVDTGELFF. CDR3 coding DNA: TGTGCCAGCAGCTTAGTGGACACCGGGGAGCTGTTTTTT. The full variable domain, its missing parts supplied by reference TRBV11-2 and TRBJ2-2, is EAGVAQSPRYKIIEKRQSVAFWCNPISGHATLYWYQQILGQGPKLLIQFQNNGVVDDSQLPKDRFSAERLKGVDSTLKIQPAKLEDSAVYLCASSLVDTGELFFGEGSRLTVL.

The chain links TRBV30 to TRBJ1-1; 8 bases agree with TRBD1. This CDR3 is 15 amino acids long. Looked up from germline, CDR1 is GTSNPN and CDR2 is SVGIG (reference sequence). V was pared by 2 bases and J by 4 bases, with 9 bases of the junction left unmatched. For the CDR3, the DNA is TGTGCCTGGAGTCCCCAGGGGGCGCCCAGCACTGAAGCTTTCTTT. As protein: CAWSPQGAPSTEAFF.

The CDR3 reads CASSFSPSYEQYF. The CDR3 DNA follows: TGTGCCAGCAGCTTCTCGCCGTCCTACGAGCAGTACTTC. The chain links TRBV7-2 to TRBJ2-7, with D hard to call. Looked up from germline, CDR1 is SGHTA and CDR2 is FQGNSA. V was trimmed by 3 bases and J by 1 base, leaving 7 bases between them. The CDR3 covers 13 residues.

This chain links TRBV5-1 with TRBJ2-7; the D is unclear. CDR1 SGHRS and CDR2 YFSETQ come from the germline V gene. CDR3 length equals 13 residues. The germline V and J ends were trimmed by 3 bases and 0 bases, with 7 bases remaining between them. This CDR3 is CASSSDASYEQYF. The CDR3 region has the DNA TGCGCCAGCAGCTCGGATGCCTCCTACGAGCAGTACTTC.

Concerning this clone: This sequence is one base from a far larger clone and is likely a read error. This chain links TRBV30 with TRBJ1-5; D possibly corresponds to TRBD1 (5 bases). Trimming shortened V by 0 bases and J by 7 bases, and 13 bases separated the two germline ends. Germline CDR1 and CDR2: GTSNPN and SVGIG (reference sequence). The CDR3 spans 14 residues. The CDR3 protein is CAWSVKGVRQPQHF. The CDR3 DNA reads as TGTGCCTGGAGTGTTAAAGGGGTCAGACAGCCCCAGCATTTT.

The V call is TRBV5-6, the J call TRBJ2-7, with D uncertain. Deletions cut 2 bases from V and 3 bases from J, with 9 bases between. Germline V gene lookup returns CDR1 SGHDT and CDR2 YYEEEE. The length of the CDR3 is 13 residues. The CDR3 coding sequence is TGTGCCAGCAGCTTCGACAAGCTCTACGAGCAGTACTTC. As protein: CASSFDKLYEQYF.

This clone has at least ten counts. This sequence joins TRBV18 and TRBJ2-1, with 12 bases fitting TRBD2. Germline V gives CDR1 KGHSH, CDR2 LQKENI. J was trimmed by 6 bases and V by 4 bases; bases with no gene match: 1. The CDR3 extends over 14 amino acids. The CDR3 here is CASSLGLAGNEQFF. The CDR3, as DNA: TGTGCCAGCTCACTGGGACTAGCGGGCAATGAGCAGTTCTTC.

This chain connects TRBV5-4 to TRBJ2-7; perhaps D is TRBD1 or TRBD2 (5 bases each). Between the trimmed V and J ends, which lost 3 bases and 3 bases, there was a span of 13 bases. The CDR3 sequence is 14 residues long. CDR1 SGHNT and CDR2 YYREEE come from the germline V gene (reference sequence). The CDR3 reads CASSSRDVRYEQYF. CDR3 nucleotide sequence: TGTGCCAGCAGCTCCCGGGACGTCCGCTACGAGCAGTACTTC.

The genes are TRBV7-9 and TRBJ2-7, with 9 bases aligning to TRBD2. This CDR3 contains 15 residues. CDR1 and CDR2 (germline): SEHNR, FQNEAQ (reference sequence). V was clipped by 4 bases and J by 3 bases; unmatched bases: 7. CDR3 protein: CASSSPTSGNYEQYF. DNA for the CDR3: TGTGCCAGCAGCTCCCCGACTAGCGGAAACTACGAGCAGTACTTC.

CDR3 region: CASSEHKPGPDYEQYF. The CDR3 nucleotides read TGTGCCAGCAGCGAGCATAAACCGGGACCCGACTACGAGCAGTACTTC. J is TRBJ2-7 and V is TRBV6-4, with D perhaps matching TRBD1 or TRBD2 (5 bases each). Germline V CDR1 and CDR2: MRHNA, SNTAGT. The germline V and J ends were trimmed by 6 bases and 3 bases, with 21 bases remaining between them. CDR3 length: 16 amino acids.

This CDR3 is CATPAYEQYF. The CDR3 DNA follows: TGTGCAACACCGGCCTACGAGCAGTACTTC. V gene TRBV28 combines with J gene TRBJ2-7; D unresolved. CDR1 is MDHEN and CDR2 is SYDVKM in the germline V gene. The CDR3 runs to 10 residues.

This clone was seen just once. V and J are TRBV30 and TRBJ1-4; D remains unclear. V lost 0 bases to trimming and J lost 8 bases, with 13 bases between them. This CDR3 has 14 residues. The germline V gene encodes CDR1 GTSNPN and CDR2 SVGIG (reference sequence). DNA of the CDR3: TGTGCCTGGAGTGTAGGGCCCTTGGAGGAAAAACTGTTTTTT. It yields the protein CAWSVGPLEEKLFF.

This clone showed up just once. This may be a read error, as it is one base from a much larger clone. The chain uses TRBV15 and TRBJ2-3; D is tentatively TRBD1 or TRBD2 (5 bases each). This CDR3 comprises 16 residues. Germline V gives CDR1 LNHNV, CDR2 YYDKDF (reference sequence). CDR3 sequence (DNA): TGTGCCACCAGCACGGGGCTAGCCTATCGCACAGATACGCAGTGTTTT. Its translation is CATSTGLAYRTDTQCF.

This clone was counted many times. V and J are TRBV7-9 and TRBJ2-5, with a possible D match to TRBD1 (5 bases). Germline assignment: CDR1 SEHNR and CDR2 FQNEAQ (reference sequence). With 2 bases removed from V and 0 bases from J, the gap between germline ends came to 10 bases. The CDR3 has 15 residues. The CDR3 reads CASSLSQGNQETQYF. The CDR3 bases are TGTGCCAGCAGCTTATCGCAGGGTAACCAAGAGACCCAGTACTTC.

The CDR3 region has the DNA TGCACCAGCCAGGGACTAGCGGGGAGTGTTGAGCAGTTCTTC. This codes for CTSQGLAGSVEQFF. V gene TRBV1 combines with J gene TRBJ2-1; TRBD2 was called by the table and not checked on the DNA. TRBV1 is labeled a pseudogene. This CDR3 is 14 amino acids long.